The next 21 T cell receptor beta chains were all read from a single sample in a study of blood T cell repertoires in COVID-19. Some clones are missing from TCRdb's copy, which holds only in-frame ones; the method was immunoSEQ multiplex PCR. The sample yields about 210,000 clones, roughly nine tenths seen once. Sequenced material: peripheral blood. These TCRs come from a woman aged 70 to 79 with acute or convalescent COVID-19.

The chain employs TRBV13 and TRBJ2-7, with 9 positions matching TRBD1. The CDR3 contains 15 residues. Per germline, CDR1 PRHDT and CDR2 FYEKMQ (reference sequence). The J segment lost 5 bases and the V segment lost 5 bases, leaving 10 bases of the junction unmatched. The CDR3, as DNA: TGTGCCAGCAGCCCGCGACCGGGACAGGGCCACGAGCAGTACTTC. Encoded protein: CASSPRPGQGHEQYF.

The J gene is TRBJ1-1, the V gene TRBV25-1; no firm D call. The germline V gene encodes CDR1 MGHDK and CDR2 SYGVNS. The V end lost 4 bases, the J end lost 1 base, and 7 bases lay between the germline ends. The CDR3 runs to 13 residues. The CDR3 reads CASSGRRNTEAFF. As DNA, the CDR3 is TGTGCCAGCAGTGGTAGGAGGAACACTGAAGCTTTCTTT.

The V and J genes are TRBV27 and TRBJ1-1; maybe TRBD1 (5 bases). The germline CDR1 and CDR2 sequences are MNHEY and SMNVEV (reference sequence). CDR3 length: 16 residues. With 4 bases removed from V and 0 bases from J, the gap between germline ends came to 15 bases. CDR3 sequence (DNA): TGTGCCAGCAGTTCGGTGGCAGGACAAATGAACACTGAAGCTTTCTTT. Its protein product is CASSSVAGQMNTEAFF.

The V call is TRBV6-5, the J call TRBJ2-2; 10 bases map to TRBD2. Looked up from germline, CDR1 is MNHEY and CDR2 is SVGAGI. This CDR3 spans 15 amino acids. The ends lost 8 bases at V and 8 bases at J; junction bases unmatched: 11. CDR3 region: CASQEREGPWGELFF. In DNA form, the CDR3 reads TGTGCCAGCCAGGAGCGGGAGGGCCCTTGGGGGGAGCTGTTTTTT.

The chain employs TRBV28 and TRBJ1-4; D is uncertain. The CDR3 totals 12 residues. The V end lost 3 bases, the J end lost 7 bases, and 6 bases lay between the germline ends. The germline gives CDR1 MDHEN, CDR2 SYDVKM. For the CDR3, the DNA is TGTGCCAGCAGTTTTCCGGGTGAAAAACTGTTTTTT. Protein sequence: CASSFPGEKLFF.

This rearrangement joins TRBV4-1 to TRBJ1-2; no definite D call. This CDR3 has 14 amino acids. Germline assignment: CDR1 MGHRA and CDR2 YSYEKL. V dropped 1 base and J dropped 0 bases, with 6 bases sitting between them. The DNA of the CDR3 is TGCGCCAGCAGCCAAGGGGCAACTAACTATGGCTACACCTTC. Translation gives CASSQGATNYGYTF.

The chain links TRBV5-6 to TRBJ2-2, with 9 bases aligning to TRBD2. The CDR3 runs to 15 residues. Germline loops: CDR1 SGHDT, CDR2 YYEEEE. Trimming took 5 bases from V and 8 from J; bases not matched to a gene: 10. The CDR3 spells CASRRGGATLGELFF. The CDR3 DNA follows: TGTGCCAGCAGACGCGGGGGGGCGACTCTTGGGGAGCTGTTTTTT.

The chain has TRBV19 and TRBJ2-1; 7 bases line up with TRBD2. The CDR3 is made up of 13 amino acids. Germline V gene sequence: CDR1 LNHDA, CDR2 SQIVND (reference sequence). V dropped 7 bases and J dropped 9; count of bases not matched to a gene: 9. The CDR3 here is CASNGAGRTEQFF. CDR3 nucleotides: TGTGCCAGTAATGGAGCGGGGAGGACTGAGCAGTTCTTC.

The sample holds one count of this clone. The chain is built from TRBV5-8 and TRBJ2-1, with D hard to call. Germline V gene data show CDR1 as SGHTS and CDR2 as YDEGEE. V was cut by 4 bases and J by 0 bases, with 17 bases left in between. The CDR3 is 17 residues long. In DNA form, the CDR3 reads TGTGCCAGCAGCCGCCCAGACTTAGCTGTCTCCTACAATGAGCAGTTCTTC. Translation: CASSRPDLAVSYNEQFF.

The rearrangement uses TRBV29-1 and TRBJ2-2, with D perhaps TRBD2 (6 bases). The CDR3 sequence is 14 residues long. V was cut by 6 bases and J by 3 bases, with 14 bases left in between. The germline gives CDR1 SQVTM, CDR2 ANQGSEA. CDR3 sequence reads: CSVRGPGDTGELFF. The CDR3 bases are TGCAGCGTGCGGGGTCCTGGCGACACCGGGGAGCTGTTTTTT.

The chain uses TRBV24-1 and TRBJ2-5; a weak D match, TRBD2 (6 bases). Trimming pared 4 bases from V and 0 bases from J, leaving 8 bases between. Looked up from germline, CDR1 is KGHDR and CDR2 is SFDVKD. The CDR3 is 14 amino acids. CDR3 in DNA: TGTGCCACCAGTGAAGGGAGGTACCAAGAGACCCAGTACTTC. Protein product: CATSEGRYQETQYF.

The chain carries TRBV16 and TRBJ1-5; D ambiguous. The germline V gene encodes CDR1 KGHSY and CDR2 FQNENV. Trimming shortened V by 0 bases and J by 6 bases, and 9 bases separated the two germline ends. The CDR3 is 14 residues long. CDR3 region: CASSQSQPAQPQHF. CDR3 nucleotide sequence: TGTGCCAGCAGCCAATCACAGCCCGCTCAGCCCCAGCATTTT.

The chain joins TRBV5-5 to TRBJ1-2; perhaps TRBD1 as D (6 bases). CDR1 SGHKS and CDR2 YYEKEE come from the germline V gene (reference sequence). The CDR3 runs to 16 residues. The V end lost 4 bases, the J end lost 4 bases, and 20 bases lay between the germline ends. The CDR3 here is CASSIRPGEGTYGYTF. CDR3 DNA: TGTGCCAGCAGCATCCGGCCAGGGGAGGGGACCTATGGCTACACCTTC.

This rearrangement joins TRBV2 to TRBJ2-5, with 7 bases that match TRBD1. The germline V gene has CDR1 SNHLY and CDR2 FYNNEI. This CDR3 is 13 amino acids long. The V and J ends lost 8 bases and 3 bases, in that order; junction bases with no gene match: 6. The CDR3 nucleotides are TGTGCCAGCTCGCCCGGGACAGAAGAGACCCAGTACTTC. Its protein is CASSPGTEETQYF.

The chain links TRBV7-2 to TRBJ2-3, with 10 bases fitting TRBD2. Germline CDR1 SGHTA, CDR2 FQGNSA. The junction had 4 bases not matched to a gene; V was cut back by 2 bases and J by 2 bases. The CDR3 is 16 residues long. CDR3 in amino acids: CASSLILAGLTDTQYF. The CDR3 DNA is TGTGCCAGCAGCTTAATACTAGCGGGACTCACAGATACGCAGTATTTT.

V is TRBV3-1 (or the pseudogene TRBV3-2) and J is TRBJ2-5; 7 positions agree with TRBD2. V lost 2 bases and J lost 3; bases outside the gene matches: 6. Germline lookup yields CDR1 LGHDT and CDR2 YNNKEL (reference sequence). The CDR3 consists of 15 residues. CDR3 bases: TGTGCCAGCAGCCAATACCGGCGGGAGAAAGAGACCCAGTACTTC. As protein: CASSQYRREKETQYF.

The table lists this clone with a count of one. The chain uses TRBV10-2 and TRBJ1-1; maybe TRBD1 (5 bases). The germline gives CDR1 WSHSY, CDR2 SAAADI. V gave up 8 bases and J gave up 3 bases, with 16 bases separating them. The CDR3 runs 14 residues. The CDR3 nucleotides are TGCGCCAGCGGCCGCCCCGGGGGAGACACTGAAGCTTTCTTT. It specifies CASGRPGGDTEAFF.

In regard to this clone: Other DNA sequences in the sample encode the same CDR3. This chain links TRBV3-1 (or the pseudogene TRBV3-2) with TRBJ1-4; no reliable D call. The CDR3 has 15 residues. Trimming removed 4 bases from V and 6 bases from J, with 15 bases in between. Germline CDR1 and CDR2: LGHDT and YNNKEL (reference sequence). The CDR3 DNA reads TGTGCCAGCAGCCCCCGGGATAGAAGACATGAAAAACTGTTTTTT. This gives the protein CASSPRDRRHEKLFF.

The genes are TRBV4-1 and TRBJ1-5; D is uncertain. The CDR3 sequence is 14 residues long. The V end lost 1 base, the J end lost 5 bases, and 9 bases lay between the germline ends. Germline CDR1 is MGHRA and CDR2 is YSYEKL. The CDR3 region is CASSQAGSDQPQHF. In DNA, the CDR3 is TGCGCCAGCAGCCAAGCGGGGTCGGATCAGCCCCAGCATTTT.

The chain joins TRBV28 to TRBJ1-5; 10 nucleotides match TRBD1. Germline trimming cut 6 bases from V and 1 base from J; bases unmatched to any gene: 3. This CDR3 is built from 15 residues. Germline CDR1 MDHEN, CDR2 SYDVKM. CDR3 region: CASRRQGASNQPQHF. The DNA of the CDR3 is TGTGCCAGCAGGCGACAGGGGGCAAGCAATCAGCCCCAGCATTTT.

The count of this clone is one. The gene calls are TRBV29-1 and TRBJ1-2; the D gene is possibly TRBD1 (5 bases). Trimming cost V 7 bases and J 3 bases, with 12 bases left between them. The CDR3 covers 12 residues. In germline, CDR1 is SQVTM, CDR2 ANQGSEA. The CDR3 DNA follows: TGCAGCGCCCCGCGGGGGGACTATGGCTACACCTTC. It yields the protein CSAPRGDYGYTF.